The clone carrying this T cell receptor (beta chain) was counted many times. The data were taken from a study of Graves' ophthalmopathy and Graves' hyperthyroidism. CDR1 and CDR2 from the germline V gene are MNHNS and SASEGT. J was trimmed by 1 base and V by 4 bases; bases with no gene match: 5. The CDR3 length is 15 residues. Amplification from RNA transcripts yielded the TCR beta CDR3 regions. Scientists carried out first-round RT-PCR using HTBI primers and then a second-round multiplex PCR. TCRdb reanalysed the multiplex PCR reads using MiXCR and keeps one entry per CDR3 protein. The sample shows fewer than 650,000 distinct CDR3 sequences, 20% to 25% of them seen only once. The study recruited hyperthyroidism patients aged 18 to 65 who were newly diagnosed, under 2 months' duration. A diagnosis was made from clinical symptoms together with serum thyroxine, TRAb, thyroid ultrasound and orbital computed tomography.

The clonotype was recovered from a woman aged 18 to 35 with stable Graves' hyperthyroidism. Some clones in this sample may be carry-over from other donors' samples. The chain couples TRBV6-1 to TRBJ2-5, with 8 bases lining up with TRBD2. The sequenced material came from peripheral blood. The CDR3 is CASSGRLAPQETQYF. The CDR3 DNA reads TGTGCCAGCAGTGGGAGACTAGCGCCCCAAGAGACCCAGTACTTC.